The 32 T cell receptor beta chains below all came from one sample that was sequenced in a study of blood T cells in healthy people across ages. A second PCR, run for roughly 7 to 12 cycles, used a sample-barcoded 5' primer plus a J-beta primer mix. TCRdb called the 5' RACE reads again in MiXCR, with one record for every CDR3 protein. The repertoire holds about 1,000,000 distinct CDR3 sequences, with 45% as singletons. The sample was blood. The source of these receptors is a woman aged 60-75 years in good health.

CDR3 residues: CSASWEAFF. CDR3 DNA: TGCAGTGCTAGTTGGGAAGCTTTCTTT. The rearrangement joins TRBV20-1 to TRBJ1-1; D is unresolved. This CDR3 has 9 amino acids. Per the germline V gene, CDR1 is DFQATT and CDR2 is SNEGSKA (reference sequence). V gave up 3 bases and J gave up 8 bases, with 4 bases separating them.

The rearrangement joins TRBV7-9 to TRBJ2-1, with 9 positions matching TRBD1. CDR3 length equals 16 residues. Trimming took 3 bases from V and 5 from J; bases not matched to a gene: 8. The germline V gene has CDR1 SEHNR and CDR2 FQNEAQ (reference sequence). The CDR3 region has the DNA TGTGCCAGCAGCTTGCGTGACAGGGGGATCCACAATGAGCAGTTCTTC. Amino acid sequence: CASSLRDRGIHNEQFF.

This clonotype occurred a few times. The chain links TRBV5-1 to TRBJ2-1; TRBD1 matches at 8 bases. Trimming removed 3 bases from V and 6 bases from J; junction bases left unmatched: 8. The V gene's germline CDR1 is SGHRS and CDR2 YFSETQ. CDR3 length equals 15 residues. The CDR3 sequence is CASSSGTGPPNEQFF. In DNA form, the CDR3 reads TGCGCCAGCAGCTCCGGGACAGGTCCCCCCAATGAGCAGTTCTTC.

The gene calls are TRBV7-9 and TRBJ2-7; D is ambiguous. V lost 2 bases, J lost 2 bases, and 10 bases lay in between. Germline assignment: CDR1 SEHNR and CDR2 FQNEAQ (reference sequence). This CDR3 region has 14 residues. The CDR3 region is CASSLMMQTYEQYF. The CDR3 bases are TGTGCCAGCAGCTTAATGATGCAGACCTACGAGCAGTACTTC.

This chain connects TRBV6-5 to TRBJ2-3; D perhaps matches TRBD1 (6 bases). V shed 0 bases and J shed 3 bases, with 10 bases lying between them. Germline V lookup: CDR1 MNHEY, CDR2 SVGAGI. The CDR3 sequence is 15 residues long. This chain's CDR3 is CASSYSKGQTDTQYF. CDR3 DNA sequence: TGTGCCAGCAGTTACTCGAAGGGACAAACAGATACGCAGTATTTT.

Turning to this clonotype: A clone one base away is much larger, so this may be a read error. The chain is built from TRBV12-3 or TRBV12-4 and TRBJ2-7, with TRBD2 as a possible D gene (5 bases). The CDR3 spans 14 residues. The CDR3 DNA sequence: TGTGCCAACAGTTTTTTTAGCGCCATCGACGAGCAGTACTTC. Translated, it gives CANSFFSAIDEQYF.

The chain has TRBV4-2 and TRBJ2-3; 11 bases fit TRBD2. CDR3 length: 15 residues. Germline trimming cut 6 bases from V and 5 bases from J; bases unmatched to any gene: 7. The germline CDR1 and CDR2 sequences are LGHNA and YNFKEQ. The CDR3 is CASSRLAGGVDTQYF. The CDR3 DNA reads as TGTGCCAGCAGTCGTCTAGCGGGAGGTGTAGATACGCAGTATTTT.

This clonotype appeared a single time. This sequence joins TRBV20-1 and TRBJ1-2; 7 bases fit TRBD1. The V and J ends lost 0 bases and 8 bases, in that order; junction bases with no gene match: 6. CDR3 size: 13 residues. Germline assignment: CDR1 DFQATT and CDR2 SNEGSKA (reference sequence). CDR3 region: CSARDQGVVGYTF. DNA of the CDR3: TGCAGTGCTAGAGATCAGGGGGTGGTGGGCTACACCTTC.

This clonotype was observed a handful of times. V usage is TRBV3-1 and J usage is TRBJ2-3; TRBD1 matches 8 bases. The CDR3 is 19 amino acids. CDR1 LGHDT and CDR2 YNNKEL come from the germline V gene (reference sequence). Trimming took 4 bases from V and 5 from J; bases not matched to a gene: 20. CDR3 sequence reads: CASSPIRGGWTGMKDTQYF. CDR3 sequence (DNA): TGTGCCAGCAGCCCCATAAGAGGAGGGTGGACAGGGATGAAAGATACGCAGTATTTT.

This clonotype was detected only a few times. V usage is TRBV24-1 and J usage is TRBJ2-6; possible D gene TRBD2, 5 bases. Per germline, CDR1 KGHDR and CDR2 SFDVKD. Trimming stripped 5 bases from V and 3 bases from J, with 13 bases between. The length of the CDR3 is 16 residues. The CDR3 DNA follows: TGTGCCACCAGTGCGGGATCGAGAAGTGGGGCCAACGTCCTGACTTTC. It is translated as CATSAGSRSGANVLTF.

CDR3 coding DNA: TGCGCCAGCAGCCTGGACACACTCACTGAAGCTTTCTTT. As protein: CASSLDTLTEAFF. The chain joins TRBV5-1 to TRBJ1-1; TRBD1 is a possible D gene (5 bases). Germline CDR1 is SGHRS and CDR2 is YFSETQ. CDR3 length equals 13 residues. V lost 4 bases and J 4 bases, leaving 11 bases between the germline ends.

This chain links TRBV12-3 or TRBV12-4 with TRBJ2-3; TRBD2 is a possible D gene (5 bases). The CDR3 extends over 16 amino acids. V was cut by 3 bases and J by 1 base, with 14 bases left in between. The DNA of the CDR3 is TGTGCCAGCAGTTTCCGGACTGCGCTCGGCACAGATACGCAGTATTTT. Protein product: CASSFRTALGTDTQYF.

In DNA, the CDR3 is TGTGCCAGCAAGCGGGAGGGTATTACCGGGGAGCTGTTTTTT. This codes for CASKREGITGELFF. J is TRBJ2-2 and V is TRBV7-6; the match to TRBD2 covers 10 bases. The trim removed 7 bases at V and 5 bases at J, leaving 4 bases unmatched. From germline, CDR1 is SGHVS and CDR2 FNYEAQ. The CDR3 is made up of 14 amino acids.

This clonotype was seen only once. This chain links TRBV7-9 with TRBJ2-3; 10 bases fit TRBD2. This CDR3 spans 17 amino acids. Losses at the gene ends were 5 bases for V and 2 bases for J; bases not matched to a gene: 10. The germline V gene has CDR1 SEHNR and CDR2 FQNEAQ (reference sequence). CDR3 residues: CASSLLALAGVTDTQYF. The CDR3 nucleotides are TGTGCCAGCAGCCTCCTAGCCCTAGCGGGAGTCACAGATACGCAGTATTTT.

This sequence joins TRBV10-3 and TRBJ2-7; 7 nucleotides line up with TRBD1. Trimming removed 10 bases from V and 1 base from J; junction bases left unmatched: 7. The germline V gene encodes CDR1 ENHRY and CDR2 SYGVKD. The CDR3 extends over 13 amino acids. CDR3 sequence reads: CATRDSSSYEQYF. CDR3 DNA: TGTGCCACCCGGGACAGTTCATCCTACGAGCAGTACTTC.

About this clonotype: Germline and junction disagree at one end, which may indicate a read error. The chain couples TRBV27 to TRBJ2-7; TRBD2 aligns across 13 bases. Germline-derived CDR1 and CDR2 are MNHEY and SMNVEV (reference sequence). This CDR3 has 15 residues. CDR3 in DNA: TGTGCCAGCAGTAGGACTAGCGGGAGCTTCTACGAGCGGTACTTC. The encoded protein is CASSRTSGSFYERYF.

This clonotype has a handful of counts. CDR3 in amino acids: CASSSTGTLRGTDTQYF. In DNA form, the CDR3 reads TGTGCCAGCAGTAGTACTGGGACCCTTCGGGGCACAGATACGCAGTATTTT. The chain links TRBV27 to TRBJ2-3; D tentatively reads TRBD1 or TRBD2 (5 bases each). CDR3 length: 17 amino acids. Germline V gene lookup returns CDR1 MNHEY and CDR2 SMNVEV (reference sequence). The V gene lost 5 bases and the J gene lost 1 base, with 19 bases spanning the gap.

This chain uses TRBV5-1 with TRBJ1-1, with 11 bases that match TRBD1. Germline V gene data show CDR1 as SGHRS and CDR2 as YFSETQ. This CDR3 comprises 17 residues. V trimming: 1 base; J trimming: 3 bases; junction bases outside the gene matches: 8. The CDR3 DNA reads TGCGCCAGCAGCTTGCCGTGGACAGGGGGCACGGACACTGAAGCTTTCTTT. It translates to CASSLPWTGGTDTEAFF.

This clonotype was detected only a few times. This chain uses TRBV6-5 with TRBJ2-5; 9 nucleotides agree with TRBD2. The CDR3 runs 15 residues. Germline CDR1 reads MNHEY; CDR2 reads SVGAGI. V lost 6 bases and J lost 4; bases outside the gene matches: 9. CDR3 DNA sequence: TGTGCCAGCAGGGTTAGCGGGAGTTCTCCAGAGACCCAGTACTTC. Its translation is CASRVSGSSPETQYF.

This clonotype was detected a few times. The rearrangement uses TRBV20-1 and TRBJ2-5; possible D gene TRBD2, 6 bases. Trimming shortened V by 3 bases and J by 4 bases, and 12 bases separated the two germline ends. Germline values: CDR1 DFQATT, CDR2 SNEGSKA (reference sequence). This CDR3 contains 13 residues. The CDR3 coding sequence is TGCAGTGCTAGGTATCCGGGACTAGAGACCCAGTACTTC. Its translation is CSARYPGLETQYF.

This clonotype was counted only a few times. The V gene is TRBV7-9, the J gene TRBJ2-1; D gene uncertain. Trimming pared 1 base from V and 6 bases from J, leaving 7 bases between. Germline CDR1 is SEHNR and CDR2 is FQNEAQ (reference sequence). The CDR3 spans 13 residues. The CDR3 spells CASSLDLGNEQFF. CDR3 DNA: TGTGCCAGCAGCTTAGACCTGGGCAATGAGCAGTTCTTC.

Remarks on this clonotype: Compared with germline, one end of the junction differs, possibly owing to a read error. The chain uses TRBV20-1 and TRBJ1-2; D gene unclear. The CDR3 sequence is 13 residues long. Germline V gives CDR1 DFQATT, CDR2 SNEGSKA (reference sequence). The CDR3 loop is CSARALPSYGYTF. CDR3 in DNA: TGCAGTGCAAGAGCACTACCGTCCTATGGCTACACCTTC.

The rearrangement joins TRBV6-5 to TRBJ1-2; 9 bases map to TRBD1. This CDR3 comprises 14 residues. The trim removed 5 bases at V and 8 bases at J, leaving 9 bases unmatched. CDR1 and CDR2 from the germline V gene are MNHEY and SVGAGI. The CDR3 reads CASSDGQGMQGYTF. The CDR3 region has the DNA TGTGCCAGCAGTGATGGACAGGGGATGCAGGGCTACACCTTC.

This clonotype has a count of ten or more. The CDR3, as DNA: TGTGCCAGCGGACAGGGGAACGGCAATCAGCCCCAGCATTTT. Translated: CASGQGNGNQPQHF. V gene TRBV2 combines with J gene TRBJ1-5; 9 nucleotides match TRBD1. This CDR3 has 14 amino acids. J lost 2 bases, V lost 8 bases, and 4 bases had no gene match. Per germline, CDR1 SNHLY and CDR2 FYNNEI. Based on the CDR3 plus reference TRBV2 and TRBJ1-5, the full variable domain is EPEVTQTPSHQVTQMGQEVILRCVPISNHLYFYWYRQILGQKVEFLVSFYNNEISEKSEIFDDQFSVERPDGSNFTLKIRSTKLEDSAMYFCASGQGNGNQPQHFGDGTRLSIL.

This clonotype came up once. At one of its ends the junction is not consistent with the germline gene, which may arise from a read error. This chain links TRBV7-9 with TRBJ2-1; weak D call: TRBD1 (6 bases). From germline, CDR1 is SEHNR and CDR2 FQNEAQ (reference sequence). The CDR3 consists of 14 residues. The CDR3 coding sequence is TGTGCCAGCAGCCCGCGTGACAGGAGAGGAGAGCGGTTCTTC. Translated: CASSPRDRRGERFF.

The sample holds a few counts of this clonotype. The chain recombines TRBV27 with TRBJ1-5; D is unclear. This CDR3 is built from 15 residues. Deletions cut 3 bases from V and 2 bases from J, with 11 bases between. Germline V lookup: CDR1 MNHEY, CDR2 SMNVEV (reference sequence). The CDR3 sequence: CASSFLGYGNQPQHF. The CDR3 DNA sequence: TGTGCCAGCAGTTTTTTGGGGTATGGCAATCAGCCCCAGCATTTT.

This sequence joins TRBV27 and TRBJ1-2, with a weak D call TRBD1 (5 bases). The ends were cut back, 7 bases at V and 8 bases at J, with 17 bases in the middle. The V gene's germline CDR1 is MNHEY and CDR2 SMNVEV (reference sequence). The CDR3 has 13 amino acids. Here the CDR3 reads CASKASTGLGYTF. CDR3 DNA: TGTGCCAGCAAAGCAAGTACAGGCTTGGGCTACACCTTC.

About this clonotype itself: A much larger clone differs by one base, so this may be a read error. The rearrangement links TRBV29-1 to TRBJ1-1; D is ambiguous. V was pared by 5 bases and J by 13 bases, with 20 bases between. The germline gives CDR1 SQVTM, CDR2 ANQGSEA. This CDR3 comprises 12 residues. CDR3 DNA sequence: TGCAGCGTTAGCTCCGGCAGTTCGCAAGTTTTCTTT. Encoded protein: CSVSSGSSQVFF.

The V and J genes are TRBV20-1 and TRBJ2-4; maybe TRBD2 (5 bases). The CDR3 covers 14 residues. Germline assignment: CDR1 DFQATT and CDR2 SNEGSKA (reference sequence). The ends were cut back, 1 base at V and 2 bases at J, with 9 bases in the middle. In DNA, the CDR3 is TGCAGTGCTAGAGGCGGGCGGTCCAAAAACATTCAGTACTTC. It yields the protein CSARGGRSKNIQYF.

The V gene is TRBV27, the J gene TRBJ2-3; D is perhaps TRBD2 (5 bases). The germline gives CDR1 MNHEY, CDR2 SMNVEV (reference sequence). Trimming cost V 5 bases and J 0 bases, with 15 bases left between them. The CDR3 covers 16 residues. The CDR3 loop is CASSISSGRSTDTQYF. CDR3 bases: TGTGCCAGCAGTATCTCGAGCGGAAGAAGCACAGATACGCAGTATTTT.

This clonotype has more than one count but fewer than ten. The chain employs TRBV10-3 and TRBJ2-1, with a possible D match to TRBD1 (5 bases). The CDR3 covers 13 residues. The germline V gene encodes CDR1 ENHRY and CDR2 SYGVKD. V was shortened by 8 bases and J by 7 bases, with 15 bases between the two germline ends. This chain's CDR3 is CAIQVQGANEQFF. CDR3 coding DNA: TGTGCCATCCAGGTTCAAGGGGCAAATGAGCAGTTCTTC.

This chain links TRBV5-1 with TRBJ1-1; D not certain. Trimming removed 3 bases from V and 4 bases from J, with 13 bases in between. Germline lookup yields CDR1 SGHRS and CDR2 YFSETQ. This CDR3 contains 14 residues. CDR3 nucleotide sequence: TGCGCCAGCAGCTCGAAGGACCTGGGCACTGAAGCTTTCTTT. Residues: CASSSKDLGTEAFF.